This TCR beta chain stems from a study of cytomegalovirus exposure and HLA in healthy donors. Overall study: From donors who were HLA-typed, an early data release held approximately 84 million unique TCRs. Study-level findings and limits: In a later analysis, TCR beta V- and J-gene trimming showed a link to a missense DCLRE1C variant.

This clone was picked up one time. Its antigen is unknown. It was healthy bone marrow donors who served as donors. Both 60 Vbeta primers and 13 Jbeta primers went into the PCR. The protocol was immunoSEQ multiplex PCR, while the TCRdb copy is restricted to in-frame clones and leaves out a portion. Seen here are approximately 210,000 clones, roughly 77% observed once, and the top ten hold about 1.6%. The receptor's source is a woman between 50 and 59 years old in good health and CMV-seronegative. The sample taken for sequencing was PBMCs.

In nucleotides, the CDR3 is TGTGCCAGCAGTTTCCCCGACTATGGCTACACCTTC. Translating gives CASSFPDYGYTF. The chain is built from TRBV28 and TRBJ1-2; D call uncertain. V was pared by 3 bases and J by 3 bases, with 5 bases between. The CDR3 consists of 12 residues. Germline CDR1 MDHEN, CDR2 SYDVKM.